This T cell receptor (beta chain) was profiled in a study of early T cells in non-severe SARS-CoV-2 infection. Overall study: Sequencing of bulk RNA from unsorted whole blood was done, without chain pairing.

Regarding this clonotype: Its antigen is still unknown.

Unique molecular identifiers were attached to individual cDNA molecules. TCRdb processed the 5' RACE reads anew with MiXCR; each CDR3 protein has one entry. The sample has 80,000 to 95,000 distinct CDR3 sequences, about 14% seen once. Study-wide findings and caveats: Clonotype matching in VDJdb favored anti-spike CD8 responses and did not capture private and CD4 specificities.

The sample taken for sequencing was whole blood. The TCR originated in an adult who was a healthcare worker with PCR-confirmed SARS-CoV-2 infection or an uninfected control (not recorded which).

CDR3 sequence reads: CASSFGEWPEPGEQFF. The CDR3 coding sequence is TGTGCCAGCTCGTTTGGGGAGTGGCCCGAGCCTGGGGAGCAGTTCTTC. The chain uses TRBV5-5 and TRBJ2-1; maybe TRBD2 (5 bases). This CDR3 is 16 amino acids long. Between the trimmed V and J ends, which lost 7 bases and 10 bases, there was a span of 27 bases. Germline V gene lookup returns CDR1 SGHKS and CDR2 YYEKEE (reference sequence).